The clone carrying this T cell receptor (beta chain) was detected ten times or more. Antigen specificity is unknown. Stated time point: newly diagnosed GD, antithyroid drugs for less than 3 months. Generation of the TCR library employed RNA extracted from PBMCs. Researchers made TCR beta libraries by using iRepertoire HTBI primers and running Arm-PCR on CDR3 regions. TCRdb used MiXCR to reprocess the multiplex PCR reads, holding one entry per CDR3 protein. The data show hundreds of thousands of distinct CDR3 sequences, 16% seen once. This sample was included in a study of regulatory T cells in long-lasting Graves disease. With 1 base removed from V and 0 bases from J, the gap between germline ends came to 12 bases. The V gene's germline CDR1 is SGHRS and CDR2 YFSETQ. The CDR3 has 16 amino acids. General study points: Limited sample numbers may have lowered accuracy. Patients with persistent disease showed a bias toward TRBV28, TRBJ1-2 and TRBJ2-5. Persistent Graves' patients possessed reduced TCR diversity relative to recently diagnosed ones.

The same sample was also used in a study of T cells in Graves' hyperthyroidism and ophthalmopathy. That source adds: Used for diagnoses were clinical symptoms, serum thyroxine and TRAb, thyroid ultrasound and orbital computed tomography.

The chain carries TRBV5-1 and TRBJ2-3; D may be TRBD1 (5 bases). Source: peripheral blood mononuclear cells (PBMCs), taken at new diagnosis, from a patient treated with antithyroid drugs. This clonotype was obtained from a middle-aged man with Graves disease. This CDR3 is CASSLQGTASTDTQYF. As DNA, the CDR3 is TGCGCCAGCAGCTTGCAGGGAACGGCGAGCACAGATACGCAGTATTTT.